The sequence of this T cell receptor (beta chain) was determined in a study of T cell responses to AZD1222 COVID-19 vaccine. General observations from the study: Vaccine-related CD4 TCRs covered spike, predominating at 160-218 and 743-854.

A remark on this clone: Its matching antigen is unknown.

Here immunoSEQ multiplex PCR was the method, and the copy in TCRdb shows in-frame clones only, minus some. The sample has fewer than 130,000 clones; 85% to 95% are singletons. Germline loops: CDR1 SGHTA, CDR2 FQGNSA. CDR3 length: 16 amino acids. Trimming cost V 5 bases and J 10 bases; bases outside gene matches: 11. The sample in question was peripheral blood, obtained on day 0 of AZD1222 vaccination. This sequence was found in an adult in good health. The chain is built from TRBV7-2 and TRBJ2-1; 13 nucleotides agree with TRBD2. CDR3 DNA: TGTGCCAGCAGCCCTCCGGGACTAGCGGGGAGGGGGGAGCAGTTCTTC. Its protein product is CASSPPGLAGRGEQFF.